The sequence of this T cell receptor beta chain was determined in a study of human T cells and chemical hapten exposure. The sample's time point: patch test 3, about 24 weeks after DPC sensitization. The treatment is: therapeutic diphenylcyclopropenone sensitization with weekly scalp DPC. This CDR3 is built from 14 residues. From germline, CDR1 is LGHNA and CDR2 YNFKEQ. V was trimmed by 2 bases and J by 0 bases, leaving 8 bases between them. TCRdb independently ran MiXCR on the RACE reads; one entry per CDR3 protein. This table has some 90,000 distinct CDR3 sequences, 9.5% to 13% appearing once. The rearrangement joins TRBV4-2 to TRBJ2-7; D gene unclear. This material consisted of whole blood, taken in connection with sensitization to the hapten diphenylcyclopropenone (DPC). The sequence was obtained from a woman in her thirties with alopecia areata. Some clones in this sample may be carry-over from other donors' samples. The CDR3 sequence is CASSQYASSYEQYF. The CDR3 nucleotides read TGTGCCAGCAGCCAATACGCCAGCTCCTACGAGCAGTACTTC.